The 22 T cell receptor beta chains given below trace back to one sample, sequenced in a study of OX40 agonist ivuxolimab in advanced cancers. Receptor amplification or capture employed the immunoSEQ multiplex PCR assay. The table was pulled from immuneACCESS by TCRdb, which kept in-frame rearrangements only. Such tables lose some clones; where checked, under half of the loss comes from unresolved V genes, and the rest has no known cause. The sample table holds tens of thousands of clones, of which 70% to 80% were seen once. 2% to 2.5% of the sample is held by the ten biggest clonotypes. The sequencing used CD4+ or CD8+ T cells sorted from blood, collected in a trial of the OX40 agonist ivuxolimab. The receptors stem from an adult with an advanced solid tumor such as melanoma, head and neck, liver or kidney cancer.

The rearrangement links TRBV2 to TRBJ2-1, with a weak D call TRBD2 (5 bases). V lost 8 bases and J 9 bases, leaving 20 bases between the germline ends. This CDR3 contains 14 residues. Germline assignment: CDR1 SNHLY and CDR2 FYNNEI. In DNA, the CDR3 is TGTGCCAGCTTATCCGTCGAGTGGGAGAGTGAGCAGTTCTTC. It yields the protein CASLSVEWESEQFF.

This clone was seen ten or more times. This CDR3 is CASSSGTARNNEQFF. CDR3 in DNA: TGTGCCAGCAGCTCCGGGACTGCCCGGAACAATGAGCAGTTCTTC. The chain couples TRBV7-3 to TRBJ2-1; a possible D gene is TRBD2 (6 bases). Germline assignment: CDR1 SGHTA and CDR2 FQGTGA. There are 15 residues in the CDR3. V was cut by 4 bases and J by 5 bases, with 15 bases left in between.

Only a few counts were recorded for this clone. The CDR3 reads CASSIGGARNTEAFF. CDR3 nucleotide sequence: TGCGCCAGCAGCATAGGGGGCGCCCGGAACACTGAAGCTTTCTTT. The V call is TRBV5-1, the J call TRBJ1-1, with TRBD1 matching 7 bases. The CDR3 sequence is 15 residues long. In germline, CDR1 is SGHRS, CDR2 YFSETQ. V shed 4 bases, J shed 1 base, and the junction held 7 bases outside the gene matches.

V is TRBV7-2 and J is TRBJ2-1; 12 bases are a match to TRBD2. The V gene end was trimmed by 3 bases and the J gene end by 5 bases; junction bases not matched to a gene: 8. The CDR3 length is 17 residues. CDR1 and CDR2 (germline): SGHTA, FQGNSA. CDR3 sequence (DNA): TGTGCCAGCAGCTTGACTAGCGGGAGTAATCTGGACAATGAGCAGTTCTTC. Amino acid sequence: CASSLTSGSNLDNEQFF.

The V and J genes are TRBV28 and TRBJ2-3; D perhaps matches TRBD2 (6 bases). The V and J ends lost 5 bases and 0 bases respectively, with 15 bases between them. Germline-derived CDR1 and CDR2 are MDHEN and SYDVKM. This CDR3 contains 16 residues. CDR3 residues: CASSPAGGASTDTQYF. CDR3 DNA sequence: TGTGCCAGCAGTCCCGCCGGAGGGGCTAGCACAGATACGCAGTATTTT.

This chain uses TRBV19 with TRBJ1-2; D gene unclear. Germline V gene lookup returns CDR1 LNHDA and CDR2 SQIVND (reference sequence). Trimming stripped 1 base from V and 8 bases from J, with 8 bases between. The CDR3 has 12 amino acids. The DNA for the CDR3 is TGTGCCAGTAGTATAGTGCCAGGAGGCTACACCTTC. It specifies CASSIVPGGYTF.

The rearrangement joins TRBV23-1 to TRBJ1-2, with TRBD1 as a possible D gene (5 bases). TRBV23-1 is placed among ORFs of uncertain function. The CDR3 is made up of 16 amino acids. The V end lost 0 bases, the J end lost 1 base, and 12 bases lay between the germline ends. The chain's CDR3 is CASSQSNRNHNYGYTF. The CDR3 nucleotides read TGCGCCAGCAGTCAATCAAACAGGAACCATAACTATGGCTACACCTTC.

The CDR3 DNA is TGTGCCAGCAGCCGGACAGGGGAAGAGACCCAGTACTTC. It is translated as CASSRTGEETQYF. This chain connects TRBV7-2 to TRBJ2-5; TRBD1 agrees at 9 bases. The germline CDR1 and CDR2 sequences are SGHTA and FQGNSA. With V trimmed by 5 bases and J by 3 bases, 1 base remained unmatched. The CDR3 extends over 13 amino acids.

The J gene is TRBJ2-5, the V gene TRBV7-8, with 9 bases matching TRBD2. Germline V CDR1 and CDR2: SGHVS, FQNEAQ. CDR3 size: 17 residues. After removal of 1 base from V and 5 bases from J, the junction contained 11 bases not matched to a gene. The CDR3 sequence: CASSLGASGKFQETQYF. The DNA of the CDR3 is TGTGCCAGCAGCTTAGGCGCTAGCGGGAAGTTTCAGGAGACCCAGTACTTC.

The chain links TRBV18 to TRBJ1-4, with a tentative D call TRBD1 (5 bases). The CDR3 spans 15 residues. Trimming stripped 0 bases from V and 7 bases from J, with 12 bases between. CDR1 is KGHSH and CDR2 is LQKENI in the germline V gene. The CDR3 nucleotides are TGTGCCAGCTCACCACCGCAAGGGAGGGGTGAAAAACTGTTTTTT. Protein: CASSPPQGRGEKLFF.

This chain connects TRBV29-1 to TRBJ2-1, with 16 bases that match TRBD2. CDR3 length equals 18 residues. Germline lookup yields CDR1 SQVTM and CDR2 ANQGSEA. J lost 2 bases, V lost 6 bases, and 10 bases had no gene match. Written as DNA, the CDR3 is TGCAGCGTGGGGACTAGCGGGAGGGTCCGTTCTCCCTACAATGAGCAGTTCTTC. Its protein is CSVGTSGRVRSPYNEQFF.

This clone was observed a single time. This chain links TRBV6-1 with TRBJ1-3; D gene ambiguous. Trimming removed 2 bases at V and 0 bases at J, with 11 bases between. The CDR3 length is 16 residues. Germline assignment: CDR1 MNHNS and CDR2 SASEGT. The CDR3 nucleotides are TGTGCCAGCAGTGAAAGAGGGCGGTTCTCTGGAAACACCATATATTTT. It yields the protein CASSERGRFSGNTIYF.

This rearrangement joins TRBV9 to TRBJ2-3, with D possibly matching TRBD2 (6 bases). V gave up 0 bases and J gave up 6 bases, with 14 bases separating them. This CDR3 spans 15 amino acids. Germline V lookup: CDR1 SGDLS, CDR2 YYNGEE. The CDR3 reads CASSVDLASADTQYF. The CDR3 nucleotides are TGTGCCAGCAGCGTAGATCTAGCGTCGGCGGATACGCAGTATTTT.

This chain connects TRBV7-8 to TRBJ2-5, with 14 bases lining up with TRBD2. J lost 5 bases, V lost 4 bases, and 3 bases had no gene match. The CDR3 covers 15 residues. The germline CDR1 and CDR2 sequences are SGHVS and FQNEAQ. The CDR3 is CASSSRLAGGETQYF. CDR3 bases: TGTGCCAGCAGCTCTAGACTAGCGGGAGGGGAGACCCAGTACTTC.

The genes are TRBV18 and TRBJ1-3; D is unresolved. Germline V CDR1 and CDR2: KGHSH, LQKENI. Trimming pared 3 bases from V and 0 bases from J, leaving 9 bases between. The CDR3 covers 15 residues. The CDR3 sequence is CASSPTPISGNTIYF. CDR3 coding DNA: TGTGCCAGCTCACCTACGCCGATCTCTGGAAACACCATATATTTT.

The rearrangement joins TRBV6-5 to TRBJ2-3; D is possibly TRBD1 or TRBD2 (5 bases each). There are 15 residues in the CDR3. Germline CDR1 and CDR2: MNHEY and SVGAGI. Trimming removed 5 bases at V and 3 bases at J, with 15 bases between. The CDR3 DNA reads TGTGCCAGCAGTCCCCTTGCCGGGACGACAGATACGCAGTATTTT. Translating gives CASSPLAGTTDTQYF.

CDR3 DNA: TGTGCCAGCAGGGGACAGGGGGGGAATGAGCAGTTCTTC. This gives the protein CASRGQGGNEQFF. The V gene is TRBV6-1, the J gene TRBJ2-1; 11 bases agree with TRBD1. Per germline, CDR1 MNHNS and CDR2 SASEGT. V was pared by 6 bases and J by 7 bases, with 2 bases of the junction left unmatched. The CDR3 spans 13 residues.

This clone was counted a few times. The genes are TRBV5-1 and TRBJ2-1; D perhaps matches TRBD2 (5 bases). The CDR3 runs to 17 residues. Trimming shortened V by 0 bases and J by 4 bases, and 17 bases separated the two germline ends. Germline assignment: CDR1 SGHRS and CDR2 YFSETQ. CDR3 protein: CASSLGLAIDVYNEQFF. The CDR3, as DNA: TGCGCCAGCAGCTTGGGGCTAGCCATTGACGTATACAATGAGCAGTTCTTC.

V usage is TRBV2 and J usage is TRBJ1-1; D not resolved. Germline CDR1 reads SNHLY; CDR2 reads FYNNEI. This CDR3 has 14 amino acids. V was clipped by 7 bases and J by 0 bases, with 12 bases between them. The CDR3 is CASTDTAMNTEAFF. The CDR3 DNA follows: TGTGCCAGCACCGACACCGCTATGAACACTGAAGCTTTCTTT.

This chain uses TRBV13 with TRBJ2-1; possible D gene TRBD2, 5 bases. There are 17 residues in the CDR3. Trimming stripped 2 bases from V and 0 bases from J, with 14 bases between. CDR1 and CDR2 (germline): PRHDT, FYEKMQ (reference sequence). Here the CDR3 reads CASSLKGSSNSYNEQFF. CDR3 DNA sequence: TGTGCCAGCAGCTTAAAAGGGAGCTCAAACTCCTACAATGAGCAGTTCTTC.

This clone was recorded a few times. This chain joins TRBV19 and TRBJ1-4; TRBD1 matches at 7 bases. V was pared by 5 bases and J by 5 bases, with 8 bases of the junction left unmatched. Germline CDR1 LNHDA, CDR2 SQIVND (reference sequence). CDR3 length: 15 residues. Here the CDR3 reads CASSRRTGWNEKLFF. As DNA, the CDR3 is TGTGCCAGTAGTCGACGGACAGGATGGAATGAAAAACTGTTTTTT.

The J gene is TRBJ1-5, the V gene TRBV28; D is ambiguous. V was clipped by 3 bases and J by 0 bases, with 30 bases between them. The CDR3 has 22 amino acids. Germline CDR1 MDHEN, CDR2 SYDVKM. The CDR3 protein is CASSFSTPGWQSGNYSNQPQHF. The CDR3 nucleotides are TGTGCCAGCAGTTTTTCGACGCCAGGATGGCAATCGGGCAATTATAGCAATCAGCCCCAGCATTTT.